The rows below give T cell receptor beta chains drawn from one sample of a study of technical replicates of blood from a few donors. Profiling relied on immunoSEQ multiplex PCR, and the TCRdb table lists in-frame clones only, not all of them. The sample has over 55,000 clones; approximately 89% are singletons. Sequencing was performed on PBMCs. All receptors come from a human donor in good health. Some clones in this sample may be carry-over from other donors' samples. CDR3s include the opening cysteine and the closing phenylalanine or tryptophan. D genes are given only for firm matches. Only some rows state a clone size, as once, few, many or a class for expanded clones.

abundance,d_gene,j_gene,v_gene,CDR3nt,CDR3aa
-,-,TRBJ2-7,TRBV5-1,TGCGCCAGCAGCCGCCTGGGGCAGGGTCGGGAGCAGTACTTC,CASSRLGQGREQYF
-,TRBD2,TRBJ2-3,TRBV9,TGTGCCAGCAGCGTAGGCTCTGCGGGAGGGCCTGGAGATACGCAGTATTTT,CASSVGSAGGPGDTQYF
-,-,TRBJ2-3,TRBV19,TGTGCCAGTACGCAGGGGTATTGGGTACGAGATACGCAGTATTTT,CASTQGYWVRDTQYF
-,-,TRBJ1-3,TRBV9,TGTGCCTCTCAGCCGGGGACTTTGTTGGACACCATATATTTT,CASQPGTLLDTIYF
-,TRBD1,TRBJ1-5,TRBV28,TGTGCCAGCCTTTACCAGGGGGGTAGCAATCAGCCCCAGCATTTT,CASLYQGGSNQPQHF
-,TRBD2,TRBJ2-1,TRBV4-2,TGTGCCAGCAGCCATCTAGGACTAGCGGGCTACAATGAGCAGTTCTTC,CASSHLGLAGYNEQFF
once,-,TRBJ1-2,TRBV9,TGTGCCAGCAGCTTACGGGGGGAGGGGACCAACTATGGCTACACCTTC,CASSLRGEGTNYGYTF
-,TRBD2,TRBJ2-5,TRBV9,TGTGCCAGCAGCGTAGGGGCAGCGGGGGATTGGGAGACCCAGTACTTC,CASSVGAAGDWETQYF
-,TRBD1,TRBJ2-2,TRBV6-6,TGTGCCAGCGTAGACAGGGGGTACGGGGAGCTGTTTTTT,CASVDRGYGELFF
once,-,TRBJ2-3,TRBV6-6,TGTGCCAGCAGTTACTCTTCGGGGGTCTCCTCAAGGGGGCAGTATTTT,CASSYSSGVSSRGQYF
-,-,TRBJ2-7,TRBV15,TGTGCCACCAGCAACCGACAGCCCCTAGGCGAGCAGTACTTC,CATSNRQPLGEQYF
-,-,TRBJ2-3,TRBV4-3,TGCGCCAGCAGCCAAGACCCCCCGACAGGTTATCCCACAGATACGCAGTATTTT,CASSQDPPTGYPTDTQYF
-,-,TRBJ1-1,TRBV4-1,TGCGCCAGCAGAGACGGACGGGGAACTGAAGCTTTCTTT,CASRDGRGTEAFF
-,-,TRBJ2-7,TRBV5-1,TGCGCCAGCAGCTTAAGTCAGGGACTGGCGGCGCGTGAGTTGAGAGGTGAGCAGTACTTC,CASSLSQGLAARELRGEQYF
-,TRBD2,TRBJ2-5,TRBV6-5,TGTGCCAGCAGTTACGGGGGACTAGACAGTCGAGAGACCCAGTACTTC,CASSYGGLDSRETQYF
-,-,TRBJ1-1,TRBV6-5,TGTGCCAGCAGTTACGGGGGACAGAACACTGAAGCTTTCTTT,CASSYGGQNTEAFF
-,-,TRBJ2-1,TRBV19,TGTGCCAGTAGTATACAGGGTAGCGGCTTCTACAATGAGCAGTTCTTC,CASSIQGSGFYNEQFF
-,TRBD2,TRBJ2-7,TRBV30,TGTGCCTGGAGCATCCTAGCGGGAGTCTACGAGCAGTACTTC,CAWSILAGVYEQYF
-,-,TRBJ1-1,TRBV7-9,TGTGCCAGCAGCCGCTGGAGCGGGGGGCAAGGTAGCACTGAAGCTTTCTTT,CASSRWSGGQGSTEAFF
-,TRBD2,TRBJ2-1,TRBV27,TGTGCCAGCAGTCCGCGGCTGGGACTAGCGGGAGGGAATGAGCAGTTCTTC,CASSPRLGLAGGNEQFF
-,-,TRBJ1-6,TRBV4-2,TGTGCCAGCAGCCAAGAGGGGGGAGGGGCAAATTCACCCCTCCACTTT,CASSQEGGGANSPLHF
-,TRBD2,TRBJ2-3,TRBV18,TGTGCCAGCTCACCTCGGACTAGCGGGGGTGGAAATACGCAGTATTTT,CASSPRTSGGGNTQYF
-,-,TRBJ2-1,TRBV2,TGTGCCAGCAGTACGTGGGAGGCTTCCTCCTACAATGAGCAGTTCTTC,CASSTWEASSYNEQFF
-,-,TRBJ2-2,TRBV7-9,TGTGCCAGCAGGAGGTCGGGCGGGAAGAACACCGGGGAGCTGTTTTTT,CASRRSGGKNTGELFF